These T cell receptor beta chains were read from a single sample in a study of blood T cell repertoires in COVID-19. The repertoire was sequenced with immunoSEQ multiplex PCR; TCRdb's copy has only in-frame clones and lacks some. The table includes approximately 150,000 clones, roughly 87% detected once. The sample taken for sequencing was peripheral blood. The receptor set was obtained from a man between 65 and 80 years old with acute or convalescent COVID-19. Each CDR3 is given with its conserved first and last residue. D genes are given only for firm matches. A clone size is listed for some rows: how often the clone was seen (once, few, many), or a class if it is expanded.

v_gene	j_gene	d_gene	abundance	CDR3nt	CDR3aa
TRBV19	TRBJ2-2	-	-	TGTGCCAGTAGAAATGAAGGACAGCCCGGGGAGCTGTTTTTT	CASRNEGQPGELFF
TRBV5-6	TRBJ1-5	-	-	TGTGCCAGCACTCGACGAGGTCTCAATCAGCCCCAGCATTTT	CASTRRGLNQPQHF
TRBV11-2	TRBJ1-1	TRBD1	-	TGTGCCAGCAGCTCGGAACAGGGGGGCACTGAAGCTTTCTTT	CASSSEQGGTEAFF
TRBV28	TRBJ1-3	-	-	TGTGCCAGCAGGCTGACGGGGGAAGACACCATATATTTT	CASRLTGEDTIYF
TRBV27	TRBJ2-5	TRBD2	-	TGTGCCAGCAGTCTCGGGGGGGTGGGCGGAAGGGGGACCCAGTACTTC	CASSLGGVGGRGTQYF
TRBV28	TRBJ1-4	-	-	TGTGCCAGCAGTTTAAATTCAGGGGCAACTAATGAAAAACTGTTTTTT	CASSLNSGATNEKLFF
TRBV5-1	TRBJ2-7	-	-	TGCGCCAGCAGCTTGGGAACTACCGGGACACTCTACGAGCAGTACTTC	CASSLGTTGTLYEQYF
TRBV30	TRBJ1-2	-	-	TGTGCCTGGAGTGAACAGGGTGGCGGCTACACCTTC	CAWSEQGGGYTF
TRBV7-2	TRBJ2-3	TRBD2	once	TGTGCCAGCAGCTTAGCGGGAGGGAGCACAGATACGCAGTATTTT	CASSLAGGSTDTQYF
TRBV11-3	TRBJ2-2	TRBD2	-	TGTGCCAGCAGCCCTGGACTAGCTCAGGCGAACACCGGGGAGCTGTTTTTT	CASSPGLAQANTGELFF
TRBV6-5	TRBJ2-7	TRBD1	-	TGTGCCAGCAGAACTGACAGGGCCACCTACGAGCAGTACTTC	CASRTDRATYEQYF
TRBV24-1	TRBJ1-5	-	once	TGTGCCACCAGTGATTTGCGCATCAGGGGATGTTGTCATCAGCCCCAGCATTTT	CATSDLRIRGCCHQPQHF
TRBV28	TRBJ2-6	-	-	TGTGCCAGCAGTTTAGGGGGGAGTGGGGCCAACGTCCTGACTTTC	CASSLGGSGANVLTF
TRBV7-9	TRBJ1-2	-	-	TGTGCCAGCAGGACTACAGGGAACTATGGCTACACCTTC	CASRTTGNYGYTF
TRBV6-6	TRBJ2-7	TRBD1	-	TGTGCCAGCAGGCCCTTAAGGGACAGGGGACAGCAGTACTTC	CASRPLRDRGQQYF
TRBV9	TRBJ2-7	TRBD2	-	TGTGCCAGCAGCGTAGGCCCCCTAACTAGCGGGATGTACGAGCAGTACTTC	CASSVGPLTSGMYEQYF
TRBV18	TRBJ1-4	-	-	TGTGCCAGCTCACCGACAGCAACCGCAACTAATGAAAAACTGTTTTTT	CASSPTATATNEKLFF
TRBV4-1	TRBJ1-3	TRBD1	-	TGCGCCAGCAGCATTCGACAGGGCTCTGGAAACACCATATATTTT	CASSIRQGSGNTIYF
TRBV9	TRBJ2-1	-	-	TGTGCCAGCAACGAGAAACAGGGCGGGGGCTCCTACAATGAGCAGTTCTTC	CASNEKQGGGSYNEQFF
TRBV27	TRBJ1-5	TRBD1	-	TGTGCCAGCAGTTCCGTTCACGTGACAGGGTTGGATCAGCCCCAGCATTTT	CASSSVHVTGLDQPQHF
TRBV5-1	TRBJ1-3	TRBD1	-	TGCGCCAGCAGCCCATGGGACAGCTACTCTGGAAACACCATATATTTT	CASSPWDSYSGNTIYF
TRBV5-1	TRBJ2-1	TRBD2	-	TGCGCCAGCCCCCCGTCATGGCGGGAGACCTACAATGAGCAGTTCTTC	CASPPSWRETYNEQFF
TRBV11-2	TRBJ1-1	-	once	TGTGCCAGCAGCTACTCATCGGGAGTGAACACTGAAGCTTTCTTT	CASSYSSGVNTEAFF
TRBV30	TRBJ2-5	-	-	TGTGCCTGGAGCAGACAGGACGGGACCCAGTACTTC	CAWSRQDGTQYF
TRBV19	TRBJ2-1	TRBD1	-	TGTGCCAGTATGACCAGGGGGCCCTACAATGAGCAGTTCTTC	CASMTRGPYNEQFF
TRBV5-6	TRBJ1-4	-	-	TGTGCCAGCAGCAAGGGGGAGGGATCCACTAATGAAAAACTGTTTTTT	CASSKGEGSTNEKLFF
TRBV5-5	TRBJ1-2	TRBD1	-	TGTGCCAGCAGCTTACCAGGGGGGAAGGGCTACACCTTC	CASSLPGGKGYTF
TRBV6-5	TRBJ2-7	TRBD1	-	TGTGCCAGCAGTTACTCCAGGACAGGCCTCTACGAGCAGTACTTC	CASSYSRTGLYEQYF
TRBV19	TRBJ1-5	-	-	TGTGCCAGTACCGATGACCGAGGGATTTCTGGCAATCAGCCCCAGCATTTT	CASTDDRGISGNQPQHF
TRBV4-2	TRBJ1-2	TRBD1	-	TGTGCCAGCAGCCAAGATCTTGGGACAGGGTCTAACTATGGCTACACCTTC	CASSQDLGTGSNYGYTF
TRBV21-1	TRBJ2-1	-	once	TGTGCCAGCAGCACAATGACAGGGTATCACAATGAGCAGTTCTTC	CASSTMTGYHNEQFF
TRBV6-5	TRBJ1-1	-	-	TGTGCCAGCAGTTACGCAAGGGGTGGCACTGAAGCTTTCTTT	CASSYARGGTEAFF
TRBV9	TRBJ1-2	-	few	TGTGCCAGCAGCGTAGAGGCAGGGCCCTCCTATGGCTACACCTTC	CASSVEAGPSYGYTF
TRBV19	TRBJ2-5	TRBD2	once	TGTGCCAGTAGTCTCCCGGGAGGGGCGCCCCCGGAGACCCAGTACTTC	CASSLPGGAPPETQYF
TRBV7-2	TRBJ2-7	-	-	TGTGCCAGCAGCTTAGGTTTGGGGGCTGGCTACGAGCAGTACTTC	CASSLGLGAGYEQYF
TRBV19	TRBJ2-6	-	-	TGTGCCAGTAGTATAGGGGGGGCTGGGGCCAACGTCCTGACTTTC	CASSIGGAGANVLTF
TRBV6-5	TRBJ1-2	-	once	TGTGCCAGCAGTCCAGACAGAAACTATGGCTACACCTTC	CASSPDRNYGYTF
TRBV21-1	TRBJ2-1	-	few	TGTGCCAGCAGCATGGGGGGGGCTCAGCGGGAGGGCCTGAATGAGCAGTTCTTC	CASSMGGAQREGLNEQFF
TRBV3-1/TRBV3-2	TRBJ2-7	TRBD1	-	TGTGCCAGCAGCCAAGGGGACAGTCACGAGCAGTACTTC	CASSQGDSHEQYF
TRBV7-8	TRBJ2-7	TRBD2	-	TGTGCCAGCAGCAAGCGTAGCGGGACCTACGAGCAGTACTTC	CASSKRSGTYEQYF
TRBV9	TRBJ2-2	TRBD2	-	TGTGCCAGCAGCGCGGGACTAGCGGGGACCGGGGAGCTGTTTTTT	CASSAGLAGTGELFF
TRBV28	TRBJ2-7	TRBD1	few	TGTGCCAGCAGTCCTCAGACAGGGGCGCCCTACGAGCAGTACTTC	CASSPQTGAPYEQYF
TRBV6-4	TRBJ1-5	-	-	TGTGCCAGCAGGAAGGTTGCCCCTAGATCTCCCCAGCATTTT	CASRKVAPRSPQHF